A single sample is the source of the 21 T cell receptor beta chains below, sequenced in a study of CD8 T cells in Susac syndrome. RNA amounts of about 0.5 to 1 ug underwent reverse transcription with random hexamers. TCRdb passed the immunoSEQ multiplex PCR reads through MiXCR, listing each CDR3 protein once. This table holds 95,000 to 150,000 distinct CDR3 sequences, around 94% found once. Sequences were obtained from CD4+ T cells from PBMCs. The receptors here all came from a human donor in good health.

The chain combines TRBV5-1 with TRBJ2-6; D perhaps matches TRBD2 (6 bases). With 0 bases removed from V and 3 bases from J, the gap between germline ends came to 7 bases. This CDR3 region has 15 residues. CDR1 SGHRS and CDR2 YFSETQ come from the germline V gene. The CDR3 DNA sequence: TGCGCCAGCAGCTTGGGCGGGATTGGGGCCAACGTCCTGACTTTC. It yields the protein CASSLGGIGANVLTF.

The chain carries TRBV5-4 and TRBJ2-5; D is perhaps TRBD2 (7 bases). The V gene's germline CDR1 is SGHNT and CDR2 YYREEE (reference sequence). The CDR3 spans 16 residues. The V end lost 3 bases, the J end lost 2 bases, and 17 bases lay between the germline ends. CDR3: CASSSGGVGRQETQYF. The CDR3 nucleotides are TGTGCCAGCAGCTCGGGGGGCGTAGGGAGGCAAGAGACCCAGTACTTC.

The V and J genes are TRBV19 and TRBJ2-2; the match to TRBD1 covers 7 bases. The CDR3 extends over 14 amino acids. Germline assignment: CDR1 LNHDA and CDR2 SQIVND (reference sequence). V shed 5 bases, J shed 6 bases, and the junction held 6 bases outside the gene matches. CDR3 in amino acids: CASSATGMAGELFF. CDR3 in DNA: TGTGCCAGTAGTGCGACAGGGATGGCCGGGGAGCTGTTTTTT.

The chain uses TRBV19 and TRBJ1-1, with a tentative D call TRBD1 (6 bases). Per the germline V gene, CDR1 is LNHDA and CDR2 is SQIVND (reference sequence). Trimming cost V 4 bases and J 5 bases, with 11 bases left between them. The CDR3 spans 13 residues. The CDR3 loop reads CASSTRGGTEAFF. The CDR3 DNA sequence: TGTGCCAGTAGTACCCGAGGGGGTACTGAAGCTTTCTTT.

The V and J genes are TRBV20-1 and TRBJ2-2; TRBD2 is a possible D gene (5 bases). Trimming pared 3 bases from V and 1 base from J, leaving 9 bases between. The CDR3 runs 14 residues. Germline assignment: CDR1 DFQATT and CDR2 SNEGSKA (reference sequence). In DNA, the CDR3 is TGCAGTGCTAGGGCTAGCTTGAACACCGGGGAGCTGTTTTTT. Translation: CSARASLNTGELFF.

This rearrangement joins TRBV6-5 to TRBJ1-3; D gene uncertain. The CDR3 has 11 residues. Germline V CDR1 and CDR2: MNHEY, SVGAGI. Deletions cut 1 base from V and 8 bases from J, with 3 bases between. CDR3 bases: TGTGCCAGCAGTTACTTGCACACCATATATTTT. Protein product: CASSYLHTIYF.

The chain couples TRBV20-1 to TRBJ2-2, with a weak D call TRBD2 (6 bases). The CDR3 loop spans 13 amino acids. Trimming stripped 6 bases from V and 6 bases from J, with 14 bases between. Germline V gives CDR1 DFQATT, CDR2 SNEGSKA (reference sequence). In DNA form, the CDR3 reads TGCAGTGCGTCGACTAGTCCAGCCGGGGAGCTGTTTTTT. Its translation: CSASTSPAGELFF.

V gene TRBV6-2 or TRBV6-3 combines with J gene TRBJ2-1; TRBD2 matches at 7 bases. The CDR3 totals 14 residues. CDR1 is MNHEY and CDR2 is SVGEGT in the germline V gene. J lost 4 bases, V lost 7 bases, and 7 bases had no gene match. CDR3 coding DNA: TGTGCCAGCAAAAGGCTGCGGGGGTACAATGAGCAGTTCTTC. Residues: CASKRLRGYNEQFF.

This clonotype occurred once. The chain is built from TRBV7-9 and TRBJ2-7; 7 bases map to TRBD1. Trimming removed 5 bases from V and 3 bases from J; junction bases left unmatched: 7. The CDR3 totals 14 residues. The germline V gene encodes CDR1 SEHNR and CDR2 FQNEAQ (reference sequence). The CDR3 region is CASSLSRGYYEQYF. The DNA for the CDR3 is TGTGCCAGCAGCCTTTCCAGGGGGTACTACGAGCAGTACTTC.

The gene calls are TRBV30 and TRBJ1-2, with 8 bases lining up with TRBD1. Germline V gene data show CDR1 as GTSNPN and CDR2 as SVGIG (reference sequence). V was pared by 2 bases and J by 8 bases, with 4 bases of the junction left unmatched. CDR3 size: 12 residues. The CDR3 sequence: CAWSMTGDGYTF. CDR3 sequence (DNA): TGTGCCTGGAGTATGACAGGGGACGGCTACACCTTC.

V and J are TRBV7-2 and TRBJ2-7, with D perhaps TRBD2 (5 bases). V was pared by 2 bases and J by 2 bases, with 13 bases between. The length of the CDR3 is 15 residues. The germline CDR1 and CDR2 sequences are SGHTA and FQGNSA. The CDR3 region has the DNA TGTGCCAGCAGCTTATCGGGGTGGCCTGCCTACGAGCAGTACTTC. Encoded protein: CASSLSGWPAYEQYF.

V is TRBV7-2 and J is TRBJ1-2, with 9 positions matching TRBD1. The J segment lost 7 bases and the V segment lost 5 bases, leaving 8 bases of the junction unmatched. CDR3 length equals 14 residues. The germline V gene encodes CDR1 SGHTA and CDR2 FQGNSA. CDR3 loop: CASSPSTGGRGYTF. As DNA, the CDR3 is TGTGCCAGCAGCCCCTCGACAGGGGGTCGTGGCTACACCTTC.

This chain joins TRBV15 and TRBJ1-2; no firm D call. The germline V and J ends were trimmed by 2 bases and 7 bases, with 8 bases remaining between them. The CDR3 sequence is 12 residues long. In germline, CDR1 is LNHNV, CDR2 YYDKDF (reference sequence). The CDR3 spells CATSRQQSGYTF. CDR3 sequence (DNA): TGTGCCACCAGCAGACAGCAATCTGGCTACACCTTC.

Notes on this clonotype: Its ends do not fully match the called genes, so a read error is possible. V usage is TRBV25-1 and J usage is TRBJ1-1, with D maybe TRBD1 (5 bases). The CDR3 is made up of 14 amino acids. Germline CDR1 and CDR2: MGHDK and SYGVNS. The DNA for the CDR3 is TGTGCCAGCAATGGGGACCCAGTGAACACTGAAGCTCTCTTT. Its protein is CASNGDPVNTEALF.

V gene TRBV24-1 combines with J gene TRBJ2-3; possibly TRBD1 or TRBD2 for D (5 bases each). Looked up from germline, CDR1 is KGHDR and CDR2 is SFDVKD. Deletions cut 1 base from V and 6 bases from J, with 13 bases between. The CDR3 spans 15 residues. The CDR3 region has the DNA TGTGCCACCAGTGATTTTGGGGACGGTGACGATACGCAGTATTTT. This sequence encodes CATSDFGDGDDTQYF.

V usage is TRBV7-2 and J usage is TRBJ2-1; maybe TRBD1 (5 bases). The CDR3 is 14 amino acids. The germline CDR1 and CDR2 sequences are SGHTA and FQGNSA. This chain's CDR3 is CASTRDSSYNEQFF. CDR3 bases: TGTGCATCGACCAGGGATAGCTCCTACAATGAGCAGTTCTTC.

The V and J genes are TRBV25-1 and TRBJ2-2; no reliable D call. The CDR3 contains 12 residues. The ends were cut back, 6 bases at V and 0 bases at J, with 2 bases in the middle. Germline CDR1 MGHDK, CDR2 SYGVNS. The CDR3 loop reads CASRSNTGELFF. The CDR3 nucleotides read TGTGCCAGCAGATCGAACACCGGGGAGCTGTTTTTT. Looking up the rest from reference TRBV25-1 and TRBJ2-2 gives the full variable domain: EADIYQTPRYLVIGTGKKITLECSQTMGHDKMYWYQQDPGMELHLIHYSYGVNSTEKGDLSSESTVSRIRTEHFPLTLESARPSHTSQYLCASRSNTGELFFGEGSRLTVL.

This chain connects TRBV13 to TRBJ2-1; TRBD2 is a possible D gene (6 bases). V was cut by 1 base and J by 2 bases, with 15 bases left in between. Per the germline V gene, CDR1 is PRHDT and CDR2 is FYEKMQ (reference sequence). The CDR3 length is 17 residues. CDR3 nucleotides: TGTGCCAGCAGCTTAGTGTCTTCGGGAGTGGCCTACAATGAGCAGTTCTTC. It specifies CASSLVSSGVAYNEQFF. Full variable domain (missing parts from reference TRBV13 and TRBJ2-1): AAGVIQSPRHLIKEKRETATLKCYPIPRHDTVYWYQQGPGQDPQFLISFYEKMQSDKGSIPDRFSAQQFSDYHSELNMSSLELGDSALYFCASSLVSSGVAYNEQFFGPGTRLTVL.

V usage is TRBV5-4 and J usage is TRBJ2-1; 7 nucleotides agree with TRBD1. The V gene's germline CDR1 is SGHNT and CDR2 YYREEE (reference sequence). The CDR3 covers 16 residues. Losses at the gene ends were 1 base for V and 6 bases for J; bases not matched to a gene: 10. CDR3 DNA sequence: TGTGCCAGCAGCTTGAGCCCAGGGGGTTTGAGCAATGAGCAGTTCTTC. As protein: CASSLSPGGLSNEQFF. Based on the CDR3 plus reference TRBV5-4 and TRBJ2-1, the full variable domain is ETGVTQSPTHLIKTRGQQVTLRCSSQSGHNTVSWYQQALGQGPQFIFQYYREEENGRGNFPPRFSGLQFPNYSSELNVNALELDDSALYLCASSLSPGGLSNEQFFGPGTRLTVL.

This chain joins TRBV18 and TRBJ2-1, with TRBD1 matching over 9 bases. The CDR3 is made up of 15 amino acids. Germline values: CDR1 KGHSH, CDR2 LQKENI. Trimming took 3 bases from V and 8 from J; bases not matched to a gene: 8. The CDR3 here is CASSPTGGTGYEQFF. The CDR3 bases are TGTGCCAGCTCACCCACAGGCGGGACAGGGTATGAGCAGTTCTTC.

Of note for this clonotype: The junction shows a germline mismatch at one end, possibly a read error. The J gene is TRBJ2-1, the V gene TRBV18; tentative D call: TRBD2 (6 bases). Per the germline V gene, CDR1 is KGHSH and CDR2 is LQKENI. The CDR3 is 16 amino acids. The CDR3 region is CASSPLGSGPGNEQFF. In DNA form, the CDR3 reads TGTGCCAGCTCCCCACTTGGGAGCGGGCCCGGAAATGAGCAGTTCTTC.